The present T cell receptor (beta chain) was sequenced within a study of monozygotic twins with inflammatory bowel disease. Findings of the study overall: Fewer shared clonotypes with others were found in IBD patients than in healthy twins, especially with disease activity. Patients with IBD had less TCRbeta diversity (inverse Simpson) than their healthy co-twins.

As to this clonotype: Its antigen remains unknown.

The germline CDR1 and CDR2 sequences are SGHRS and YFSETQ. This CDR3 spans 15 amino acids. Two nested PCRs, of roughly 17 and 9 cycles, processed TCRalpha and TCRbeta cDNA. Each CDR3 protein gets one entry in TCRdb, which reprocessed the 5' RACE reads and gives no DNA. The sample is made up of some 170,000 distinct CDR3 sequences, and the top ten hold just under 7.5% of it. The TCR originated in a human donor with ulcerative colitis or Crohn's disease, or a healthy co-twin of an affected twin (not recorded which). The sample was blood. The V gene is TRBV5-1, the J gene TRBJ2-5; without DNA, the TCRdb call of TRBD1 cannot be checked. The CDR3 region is CASSTGQLYQETQYF.